The source of this T cell receptor (beta chain) is a study of blood T cell repertoires in COVID-19 (dated by TCRdb to about 2020). In terms of the full investigation: Collaborator samples came from the United States, Italy and Spain and covered acute and convalescent phases of COVID-19. The material from the prospective study consisted of cDNA or gDNA derived from T cells, B-cell-depleted T cells, or PBMCs. Deeply sampled blood TCRbeta repertoires from subjects exposed to, actively infected with, or recovered from COVID-19 were included in the dataset. The repertoires were released in a freely available public database meant as a resource for research on the immune response to SARS-CoV-2. The samples were drawn from two sources: the first 160 participants of the ongoing ImmuneRACE study, and 1,254 subjects contributed by 6 global collaborators. Sample metadata almost always included a de-identified subject ID, COVID-19 status, age in years and sex. Where HLA class I and class II types were available, the types were taken from metadata supplied by the sample provider, not from assay-based typing.

Inclusive of the bounding cysteine and phenylalanine, the CDR3 is 17 residues long. The retained sequence is limited to the CDR3, 51 bases, with the frame set at the first base. The CDR1 and CDR2 encoded by the germline V gene are SGHTA and FQGNSA. V loses 1 base of germline sequence and J loses 3 bases, and the interval between the two ends is 19 bases. Whole blood was collected in K2EDTA tubes by collaborating institutions according to the institutions' own protocols. For TCRbeta analysis, collaborator samples were shipped as frozen whole blood, as isolated PBMCs, or as DNA extracted from either sample type. The study at large found these results: How much clinical and demographic metadata was included differed by source and by participant, and the metadata was provided uncurated.

A note on this clone: Its antigen is still unknown. Qualities for individual bases were not recorded, and no much larger clone is one base off.

The immunoSEQ Assay, a bias-controlled multiplex PCR, was used to amplify TCRbeta CDR3 regions from genomic DNA. Under the source paper's analysis protocol: The number of nucleated cells in each sample was estimated from the amplification of reference gene primers within the assay. To quantify the absolute abundance of each unique TCRbeta CDR3 rearrangement, sequence reads were collapsed and filtered. Productive Simpson clonality was computed per sample as the square root of Simpson's diversity index over productive rearrangements. TCRdb holds this immuneACCESS table with in-frame rearrangements only. Some clones are missing; in checked studies, unresolved V genes explain under half, and the rest has no known cause. The D gene and trimming were derived from the DNA, and the V and J assignments and clone size from that table. The sample table contains tens of thousands of clones; only one count was recorded for roughly nine tenths of them. Around 9.8% of the sample is in the top ten clones.

The chain is made from TRBV7-2 and TRBJ2-7; TRBD2 could be the D gene, as 7 bases match. Specimen: peripheral blood. The clonotype was recovered from a human donor in a cohort sampled during active COVID-19. The DNA sequence is as follows: TGTGCCAGCAGCTTAGAGTTGTTAACGGGGGGCGGCTACGAGCAGTACTTC. This sequence encodes CASSLELLTGGGYEQYF. Beyond the CDR3, the reference TRBV7-2 and TRBJ2-7 genes provide the residues; the full variable domain reads: GAGVSQSPSNKVTEKGKDVELRCDPISGHTALYWYRQSLGQGLEFLIYFQGNSAPDKSGLPSDRFSAERTGGSVSTLTIQRTQQEDSAVYLCASSLELLTGGGYEQYFGPGTRLTVT.